This TCR beta chain was obtained from a study of Graves' ophthalmopathy and Graves' hyperthyroidism. Between the trimmed V and J ends, which lost 6 bases and 4 bases, there was a span of 18 bases. Germline CDR1 reads MNHNS; CDR2 reads SASEGT. The CDR3 has 15 amino acids. Beta-chain TCR CDR3 regions were amplified from RNA transcripts. HTBI primers primed a first-round RT-PCR, and a second-round multiplex PCR followed. One entry per CDR3 protein results from TCRdb running MiXCR on the multiplex PCR reads. The sample has 600,000 to 700,000 distinct CDR3 sequences, about two fifths seen once; the top ten hold 3% to 3.5%. This clonotype was seen more than once but under ten times. Its specificity is unknown. Whole-study results and caveats: A 13-signature model separated ophthalmopathy from stable hyperthyroidism, reaching 85% to 90% sensitivity and around 79% specificity cross-validated.

The sample comprised peripheral blood. This receptor was obtained from an adult man with Graves' ophthalmopathy. The chain recombines TRBV6-1 with TRBJ1-1; D remains unclear. CDR3 sequence reads: CASSQSARPGTEAFF. The CDR3 region has the DNA TGTGCCAGCAGCCAATCCGCCAGACCGGGCACTGAAGCTTTCTTT.